The 9 T cell receptor beta chains listed next were all sequenced from one sample in a study of blood T cell repertoires in COVID-19. Data came from immunoSEQ multiplex PCR; TCRdb stores just in-frame clones and leaves some out. The table lists 72,000 or so clones, about 85% of them singletons. Sequencing input: peripheral blood. The receptors derive from an elderly woman with active or convalescent COVID-19.

Only one count was recorded for this clone. The chain has TRBV7-6 and TRBJ2-3, with no clear D. V was pared by 1 base and J by 2 bases, with 7 bases between. The CDR3 is made up of 14 amino acids. CDR1 and CDR2 from the germline V gene are SGHVS and FNYEAQ. CDR3 sequence (DNA): TGTGCCAGCAGCTTAGTGACTGACACAGATACGCAGTATTTT. Its protein is CASSLVTDTDTQYF.

The count of this clone is one. The rearrangement uses TRBV3-1 (or the pseudogene TRBV3-2) and TRBJ2-6, with D possibly matching TRBD2 (5 bases). The CDR3 length is 15 residues. Trimming took off 1 base at V and 4 bases at J, with 8 bases between the two ends. CDR1 is LGHDT and CDR2 is YNNKEL in the germline V gene (reference sequence). The CDR3 sequence: CASSQVAMGANVLTF. CDR3 coding DNA: TGTGCCAGCAGCCAAGTAGCGATGGGGGCCAACGTCCTGACTTTC.

Written as DNA, the CDR3 is TGCGCCAGCAGCCAACGCGGGACAGGGGGAGAAGCTTTCTTT. Amino acids: CASSQRGTGGEAFF. This rearrangement joins TRBV4-3 to TRBJ1-1, with 11 bases fitting TRBD1. V lost 2 bases, J lost 8 bases, and 4 bases stayed unmatched. The CDR3 has 14 amino acids. CDR1 LGHNA and CDR2 YSLEER come from the germline V gene.

The rearrangement uses TRBV20-1 and TRBJ1-3; D not resolved. The length of the CDR3 is 11 residues. With 5 bases removed from V and 4 bases from J, the gap between germline ends came to 6 bases. Germline CDR1 DFQATT, CDR2 SNEGSKA (reference sequence). Written as DNA, the CDR3 is TGCAGTGCTTTACAGGGAAACACCATATATTTT. As protein: CSALQGNTIYF.

The chain has TRBV7-2 and TRBJ2-3, with 13 positions matching TRBD2. Germline V gene sequence: CDR1 SGHTA, CDR2 FQGNSA. The CDR3 runs to 17 residues. V lost 5 bases, J lost 2 bases, and 7 bases stayed unmatched. The CDR3 is CASSPWTSGGFTDTQYF. The CDR3 nucleotides read TGTGCCAGCAGCCCTTGGACTAGCGGGGGATTCACAGATACGCAGTATTTT.

The chain combines TRBV7-8 with TRBJ1-4, with no clear D. There are 17 residues in the CDR3. Trimming removed 1 base from V and 7 bases from J, with 19 bases in between. Germline CDR1 is SGHVS and CDR2 is FQNEAQ. Here the CDR3 DNA reads TGTGCCAGCAGCTTAGGCCAAATCGGGAAGAAGCGTGAAAAACTGTTTTTT. Translation: CASSLGQIGKKREKLFF.

V usage is TRBV6-4 and J usage is TRBJ1-5, with 9 bases fitting TRBD1. CDR1 and CDR2 from the germline V gene are MRHNA and SNTAGT. The CDR3 contains 15 residues. With 4 bases clipped from V and 3 bases from J, the junction kept 4 bases outside the gene matches. Here the CDR3 reads CASSGTGGINQPQHF. The CDR3 nucleotides are TGTGCCAGCAGTGGAACAGGGGGCATCAATCAGCCCCAGCATTTT.

This chain connects TRBV7-9 to TRBJ2-3; D is unclear. Per the germline V gene, CDR1 is SEHNR and CDR2 is FQNEAQ (reference sequence). The CDR3 runs 16 residues. V dropped 1 base and J dropped 1 base, with 12 bases sitting between them. Here the CDR3 reads CASSLEVAAGTDTQYF. The CDR3 region has the DNA TGTGCCAGCAGCTTAGAGGTGGCGGCAGGCACAGATACGCAGTATTTT.

This clone was seen only a few times. The V gene is TRBV30, the J gene TRBJ1-4; 7 bases match TRBD1. The CDR3 runs to 13 residues. Germline assignment: CDR1 GTSNPN and CDR2 SVGIG (reference sequence). The CDR3 here is CAENRDSNEKLFF. CDR3 nucleotide sequence: TGTGCTGAAAACCGGGACAGTAACGAAAAACTGTTTTTT.